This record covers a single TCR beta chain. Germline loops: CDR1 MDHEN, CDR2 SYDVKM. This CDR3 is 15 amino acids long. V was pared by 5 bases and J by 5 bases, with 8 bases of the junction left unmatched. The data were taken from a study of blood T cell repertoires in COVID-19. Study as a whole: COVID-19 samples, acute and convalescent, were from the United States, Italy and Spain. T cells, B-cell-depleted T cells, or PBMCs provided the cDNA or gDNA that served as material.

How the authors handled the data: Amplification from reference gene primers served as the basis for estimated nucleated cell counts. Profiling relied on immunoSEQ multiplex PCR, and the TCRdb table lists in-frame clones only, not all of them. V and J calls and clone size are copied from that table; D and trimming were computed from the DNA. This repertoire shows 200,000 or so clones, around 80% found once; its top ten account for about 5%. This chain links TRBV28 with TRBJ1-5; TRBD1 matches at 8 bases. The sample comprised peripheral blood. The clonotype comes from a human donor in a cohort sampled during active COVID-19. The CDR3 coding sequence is TGTGCCAGCAGTCTCTCAGGGGGCGCCGATCAGCCCCAGCATTTT. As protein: CASSLSGGADQPQHF.